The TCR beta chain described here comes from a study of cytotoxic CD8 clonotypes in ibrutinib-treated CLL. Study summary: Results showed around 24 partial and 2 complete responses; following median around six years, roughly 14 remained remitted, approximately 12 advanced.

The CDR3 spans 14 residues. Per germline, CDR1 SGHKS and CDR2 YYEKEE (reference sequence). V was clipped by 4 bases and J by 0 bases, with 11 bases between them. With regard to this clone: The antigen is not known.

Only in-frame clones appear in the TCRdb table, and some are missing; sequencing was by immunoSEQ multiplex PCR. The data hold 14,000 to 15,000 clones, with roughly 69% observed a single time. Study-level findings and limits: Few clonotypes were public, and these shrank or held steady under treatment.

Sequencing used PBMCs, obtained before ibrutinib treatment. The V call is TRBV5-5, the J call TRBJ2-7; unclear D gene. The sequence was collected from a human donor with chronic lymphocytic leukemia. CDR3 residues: CASSRVVFSYEQYF. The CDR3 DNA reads TGTGCCAGCAGCCGGGTGGTTTTCTCCTACGAGCAGTACTTC.